This TCR beta chain was observed in a study of T cells in localized non-small cell lung cancer. Regarding this clone: No antigen is known for it.

The V end lost 5 bases, the J end lost 3 bases, and 13 bases lay between the germline ends. Germline CDR1 SGHNT, CDR2 YENEEA. This CDR3 comprises 14 residues. General study findings and limits: Tumor trailed uninvolved adjacent lung in T cell clonality, which peaked there.

Clones were read by immunoSEQ multiplex PCR, and TCRdb kept only the in-frame ones, dropping some. The top ten clones hold approximately 10% of a sample with some 25,000 clones, 70% to 90% of them seen once. The chain links TRBV11-3 to TRBJ2-5; tentatively, D is TRBD2 (5 bases). The sequence was collected from a woman aged 40 to 75 with stage III lung adenocarcinoma. This material consisted of peripheral blood mononuclear cells, taken before any cancer treatment. The CDR3 DNA is TGTGCCAGCAGCACAGACGGAGGAGAAGAGACCCAGTACTTC. This encodes CASSTDGGEETQYF.